The rows below give T cell receptor beta chains drawn from one sample of a study of tissue T cells after allogeneic stem cell transplantation. Profiling relied on immunoSEQ multiplex PCR, and the TCRdb table lists in-frame clones only, not all of them. The sample lists 9,000 to 10,000 clones; approximately 60% were seen once. The specimen comprised tissue from the jejunum, sampled at autopsy. These TCRs come from an older female donor with lung cancer. The conserved cysteine and the conserved F or W are not part of the CDR3 here.

V gene | CDR3 protein
TRBV14 | ASNGQLGEKLF
TRBV29-1 | SVYGTETNYEQY
TRBV7-3 | ASSLGRAARNEQY
TRBV7-9 | ASSFRENTEAF
TRBV7-9 | ASTPAGGRPRDEQF
TRBV7-9 | ASSFRGVGADTQY
TRBV27 | ASSSHPGRSSGNTIY
TRBV7-8 | ASSQFNYGYT
TRBV10-3 | AISESIGYNEQF
TRBV6-1 | ASSEPALSNQPQH
TRBV28 | ASTIGQSLNGYT
TRBV5-1 | ASSLEPPYTLYEQY
TRBV19 | ASGNTGILVYNEQF
TRBV19 | ASSNRGRNYGYT
TRBV6-1 | ASSEQKISNQPQH
TRBV20-1 | SAGPYEQY
TRBV7-9 | ASSFSNTEAF
TRBV30 | AWMDYTEAF
TRBV27 | ASSARQENNYGYT
TRBV30 | AWSAAGIEAF
TRBV7-9 | ASSPPGLALTDTQY
TRBV7-6 | ASSLGNRGASYEQY
TRBV30 | AWGVGEKLF
TRBV6-2/TRBV6-3 | ASSRQNLAKNIQY
TRBV4-3 | ASSRGPDTGELF
TRBV3-1/TRBV3-2 | ASSPQVKRSPQH
TRBV19 | ASSIKSGGVGLRNTEAF
TRBV7-2 | ASSLQWGQTEAF
TRBV7-2 | ASSLQSGASTGELF
TRBV19 | ASGPGGYEQY
TRBV7-2 | ASSPGQGWNQPQH
TRBV5-1 | ASTQGLNTEAF
TRBV6-5 | ASSYGRGGHNEQF
TRBV7-8 | ASSARRSRDYEQY
TRBV9 | ASSVVGGSTDTQY
TRBV29-1 | SVGVDSSTDTQY
TRBV5-6 | ASSLDRLAAGNTQY
TRBV6-6 | ASSEGRKSSYEQY
TRBV6-6 | ASSRDYPTGELF
TRBV18 | ASSPPERVGELF
TRBV10-3 | AISGAGGENEQF
TRBV6-5 | ASTIRNGRGNTIY
TRBV6-5 | ASNSRDRLNSPLH
TRBV10-1 | ASSMGVYEQY
TRBV7-3 | ASSYGQGAPYEQY
TRBV29-1 | SVAGQGYGYT
TRBV5-1 | ASRKGTGPYEQY
TRBV2 | ASSAQGSGNTIY
TRBV7-2 | ASSFPTRSNYGYT
TRBV3-1/TRBV3-2 | ASSQDGVYNEQF
TRBV9 | ASSVSGGETDTQY
TRBV5-6 | ASSPGGRTHMNTEAF
TRBV7-2 | ASSLTPQETQY
TRBV5-1 | ASSLIGEEQY
TRBV25-1 | ASSEWTGATTDTQY
TRBV3-1/TRBV3-2 | ASSHGGPGVNSPLH
TRBV27 | ASTPGQMNSPLH
TRBV6-5 | AAVGLNTEAF
TRBV19 | ASSRGSVYTDTQY
TRBV5-5 | ASSFAGGPYEQY